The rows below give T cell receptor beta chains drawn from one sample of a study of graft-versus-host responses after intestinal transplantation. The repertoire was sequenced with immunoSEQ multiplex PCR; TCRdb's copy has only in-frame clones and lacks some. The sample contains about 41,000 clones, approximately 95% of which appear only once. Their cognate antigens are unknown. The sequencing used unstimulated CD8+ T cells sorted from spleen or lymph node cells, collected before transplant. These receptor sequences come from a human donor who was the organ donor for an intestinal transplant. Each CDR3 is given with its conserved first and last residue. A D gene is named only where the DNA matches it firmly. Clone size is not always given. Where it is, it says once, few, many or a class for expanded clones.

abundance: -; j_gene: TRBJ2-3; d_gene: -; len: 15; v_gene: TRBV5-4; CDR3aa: CASRLASGGTDTQYF; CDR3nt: TGTGCCAGCAGACTTGCGAGTGGGGGCACAGATACGCAGTATTTT
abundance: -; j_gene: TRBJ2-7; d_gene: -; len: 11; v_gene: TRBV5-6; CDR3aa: CASSSLGEQYF; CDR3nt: TGTGCCAGCAGCTCCCTAGGCGAGCAGTACTTC
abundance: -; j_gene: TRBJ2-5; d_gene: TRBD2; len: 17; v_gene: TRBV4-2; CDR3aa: CASSPNTSGGRVGTQYF; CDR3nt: TGTGCCAGCAGCCCCAACACTAGCGGGGGCCGGGTAGGGACCCAGTACTTC
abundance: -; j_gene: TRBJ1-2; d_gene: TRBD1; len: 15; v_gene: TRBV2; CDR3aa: CASSQYRGPLKGYTF; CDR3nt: TGTGCCAGCAGTCAATACAGGGGGCCATTGAAAGGCTACACCTTC
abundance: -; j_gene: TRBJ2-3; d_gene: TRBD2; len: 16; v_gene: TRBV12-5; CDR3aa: CASGSVAGLAVDTQYF; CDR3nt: TGTGCTAGTGGTTCCGTAGCCGGACTAGCGGTAGATACGCAGTATTTT
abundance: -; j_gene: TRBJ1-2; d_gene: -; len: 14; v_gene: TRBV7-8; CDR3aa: CASSSHGANYGYTF; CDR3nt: TGTGCCAGCAGCTCCCACGGGGCTAACTATGGCTACACCTTC
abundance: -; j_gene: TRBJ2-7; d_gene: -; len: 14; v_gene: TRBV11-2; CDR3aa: CASSWGLEAYEQYF; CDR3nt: TGTGCCAGCAGCTGGGGACTCGAAGCCTACGAGCAGTACTTC
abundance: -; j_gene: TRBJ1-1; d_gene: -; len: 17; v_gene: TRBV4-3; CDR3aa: CASSQGGDGILNTEAFF; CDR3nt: TGCGCCAGCAGCCAAGGGGGGGACGGGATTTTGAACACTGAAGCTTTCTTT
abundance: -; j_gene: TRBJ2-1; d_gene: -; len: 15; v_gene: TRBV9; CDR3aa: CASSVAGAQFDEQFF; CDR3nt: TGTGCCAGCAGCGTAGCAGGGGCTCAGTTCGATGAGCAGTTCTTC
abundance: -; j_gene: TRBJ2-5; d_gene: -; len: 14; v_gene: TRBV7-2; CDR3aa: CASSLGGGQETQYF; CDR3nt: TGTGCCAGCAGCCTAGGGGGGGGGCAAGAGACCCAGTACTTC
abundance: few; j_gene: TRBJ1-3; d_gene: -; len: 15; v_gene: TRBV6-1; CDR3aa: CASREVWQGPNTIYF; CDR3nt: TGTGCCAGCAGGGAGGTTTGGCAGGGGCCGAACACCATATATTTT
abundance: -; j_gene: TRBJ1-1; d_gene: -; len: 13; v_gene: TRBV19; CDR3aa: CASSLWEEAEAFF; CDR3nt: TGTGCCAGTAGTCTCTGGGAAGAAGCTGAAGCTTTCTTT
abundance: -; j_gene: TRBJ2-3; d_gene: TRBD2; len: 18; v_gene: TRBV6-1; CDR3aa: CASSVRLAGGRGTDTQYF; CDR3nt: TGTGCCAGCAGTGTAAGACTAGCGGGGGGGCGAGGCACAGATACGCAGTATTTT